Listed below are T cell receptor beta chains from one sample, sequenced in a study of blood T cells in healthy people across ages. TCRdb called the 5' RACE reads again in MiXCR, with one record for every CDR3 protein. The sample records under 800,000 distinct CDR3 sequences, under 25% being singletons. Specimen: blood. The receptors were gathered from a man in his 70s in good health. CDR3s include the opening cysteine and the closing phenylalanine or tryptophan. A D gene is named only where the DNA matches it firmly. Size is omitted from some rows. Given values are once, few, many or a class for expanded clones.

clone_size j_call v_call d_call cdr3_nt cdr3_aa
- TRBJ2-7 TRBV7-2 TRBD2 TGTGCCAGCACCCAGGGACGCGGGGGAACCTACGAGCAGTACTTC CASTQGRGGTYEQYF
- TRBJ2-1 TRBV5-4 - TGTGCCAGCAGACCAACACTCGGGGCAAGAAACAATGAGCAGTTCTTC CASRPTLGARNNEQFF
- TRBJ1-2 TRBV6-1 - TGTGCCAGCAGTGAATCGGGGGGCGCGAGCTATGGCTACACCTTC CASSESGGASYGYTF
few TRBJ2-5 TRBV19 - TGTGCCAGTAGTATGGGCTGGCAAGAGACCCAGTACTTC CASSMGWQETQYF
- TRBJ1-3 TRBV29-1 - TGCAGCGTTGATTCAATGTCTGGAAACACCATATATTTT CSVDSMSGNTIYF
many TRBJ2-5 TRBV27 TRBD2 TGTGCCAGCGGGACTAGCGGATCTAAAGAGACCCAGTACTTC CASGTSGSKETQYF
few TRBJ2-7 TRBV2 TRBD1 TGTGCCAGCAGAGTAGGACAGGGTGGGGAGCAGTACTTC CASRVGQGGEQYF
- TRBJ2-7 TRBV18 TRBD2 TGTGCCAGCTCCCGTCGGCCTGGATCGGGGACTAGCGGGACCACTTCCTACGAGCAGTACTTC CASSRRPGSGTSGTTSYEQYF
few TRBJ2-7 TRBV4-1 - TGCGCCAGCAGCCAAGATCGCAGTAGCTCCTACGAGCAGTACTTC CASSQDRSSSYEQYF
- TRBJ2-5 TRBV20-1 - TGCAGTGCAAGAGCGTTGGGGACCCAGTACTTC CSARALGTQYF
- TRBJ1-3 TRBV4-1 - TGCGCCAGCAGCCATGGGCCGGGGAACCGAAACACCATATATTTT CASSHGPGNRNTIYF
- TRBJ2-5 TRBV10-3 TRBD2 TGTGCCATCAGTGGGGGACTAGCGGGAGGGCCGGACGAGACCCAGTACTTC CAISGGLAGGPDETQYF
- TRBJ2-3 TRBV20-1 TRBD2 TGCAGTGCTAGACTAGCGGGAGTAGGAAGCACAGATACGCAGTATTTT CSARLAGVGSTDTQYF
- TRBJ2-1 TRBV24-1 TRBD1 TGTGCCACCAGTGACAGGGGGAATGAGCAGTTCTTC CATSDRGNEQFF
- TRBJ2-7 TRBV29-1 TRBD2 TGCAGCGTTGTGACCCCACTAGCGGGAGCTAATGAGCAGTACTTC CSVVTPLAGANEQYF
few TRBJ1-2 TRBV3-1 - TGTGCCAGCAGCCATACACAATCTAACTATGGCTACACCTTC CASSHTQSNYGYTF
- TRBJ2-1 TRBV6-5 TRBD2 TGTGCCAGCAGTGCCGGGACTAGCGGGCCCAAGTACTTC CASSAGTSGPKYF
- TRBJ2-3 TRBV15 TRBD1 TGTGCCACCAGCAGAGATCCGGGACAGGAATGGGCAGATACGCAGTATTTT CATSRDPGQEWADTQYF
- TRBJ2-5 TRBV4-1 - TGCGCCAGCAGCCGAGGGACCATACGAGGGACAGAGACCCAGTACTTC CASSRGTIRGTETQYF
- TRBJ2-1 TRBV7-9 TRBD2 TGTGCCAGCAGCCAAGAAGCGGGGGTCTACAATGAGCAGTTCTTC CASSQEAGVYNEQFF
few TRBJ2-5 TRBV7-9 - TGTGCCAGCAGCTTAGGGACAGAAGGGACCCAGTACTTC CASSLGTEGTQYF
- TRBJ2-1 TRBV10-3 TRBD2 TGTGCCATCAGTGAGTACGGGAGGTTCAATGAGCAGTTCTTC CAISEYGRFNEQFF
few TRBJ2-3 TRBV5-1 TRBD2 TGCGCCAGCAGCCCGGGACTAGGAGTGGATACGCAGTATTTT CASSPGLGVDTQYF
many TRBJ2-5 TRBV20-1 TRBD2 TGCAGTGCTCCTCAAACGGGACTAGCTACTACTCAAGAGACCCAGTACTTC CSAPQTGLATTQETQYF
few TRBJ2-2 TRBV20-1 - TGCAGTGCTAGAGATCTCTCTGCGGGGTACGGGGAGCTGTTTTTT CSARDLSAGYGELFF
- TRBJ2-5 TRBV24-1 TRBD2 TGTGCCACCAGTGACCCCGGGACTAGCGGGACGGAGACCCAGTACTTC CATSDPGTSGTETQYF
few TRBJ2-3 TRBV5-1 - TGCGCCAGCAGCTCCGAGCTCACGACAGCTACCCCGGATACGCAGTATTTT CASSSELTTATPDTQYF
few TRBJ2-7 TRBV5-1 TRBD2 TGCGCCAGCAGCTCCCGACCTAGCGGGATCCACGAGCAGTACTTC CASSSRPSGIHEQYF
- TRBJ2-7 TRBV6-2/TRBV6-3 TRBD1 TGTGCCAGCAGTTACTCAGCGACAGGGCGCCTATCCTACGAGCAGTACTTC CASSYSATGRLSYEQYF
few TRBJ2-3 TRBV29-1 TRBD2 TGCAGCGTTGAAGTTGCGGGGGCAGATACGCAGTATTTT CSVEVAGADTQYF
- TRBJ2-1 TRBV28 - TGTGCCAGCAGCTATCTAGGGGAGGAGAATAATGAGCAGTTCTTC CASSYLGEENNEQFF
few TRBJ2-6 TRBV7-9 TRBD1 TGTGCCAGCAGCTCATCCCGTACAGGGGTAATATCTGGGGCCAACGTCCTGACTTTC CASSSSRTGVISGANVLTF
- TRBJ2-7 TRBV28 TRBD1 TGTGCCAGCAGTCTGGGACAGGGCCGGGTGGCTACCTACGGGCAGTACTTC CASSLGQGRVATYGQYF
- TRBJ2-7 TRBV3-1 - TGTGCCAGCAGCTTTGAGCAGTACTTC CASSFEQYF
few TRBJ2-1 TRBV27 - TGTGCCAGCAGACAGGGGGGAGGGCCTATGAGTGAGCAGTTCTTC CASRQGGGPMSEQFF
- TRBJ2-1 TRBV11-2 TRBD2 TGTGCCAGCAGCTTAGGGACTAGCGGGAGGGCCATTGGCTATGAGCAGCTCTTC CASSLGTSGRAIGYEQLF
- TRBJ2-1 TRBV7-2 - TGTGCCAGCAGCCCAGACAAGATCCACGCCAATGAGCAGTTCTTC CASSPDKIHANEQFF
- TRBJ2-7 TRBV29-1 - TGCAGCGTTGAACTGGATTTTACCTACGAGCAGTACTTC CSVELDFTYEQYF
- TRBJ2-3 TRBV5-1 TRBD2 TGCGCCAGCAGTAGGGCTAGCGGAATAGATACGCAGTATTTT CASSRASGIDTQYF
few TRBJ2-7 TRBV12-3/TRBV12-4 - TGTGCCAGCAGTTTAAACAGGTACCCCTACGAGCAGTACTTC CASSLNRYPYEQYF
few TRBJ2-7 TRBV7-2 TRBD1 TGTGCCAGCAGCACCGGACAGGGGAACTACGAGCAGTACTTC CASSTGQGNYEQYF
few TRBJ2-5 TRBV2 - TGTGCCAGCAGAGGGACTCAAACGGGGACCCAGTACTTC CASRGTQTGTQYF
- TRBJ2-2 TRBV10-3 TRBD2 TGTGCCATCAGTGAGTCCGGGACTAGTGATGGCACCGGGGAGCTGTTTTTT CAISESGTSDGTGELFF
- TRBJ2-1 TRBV7-3 - TGTGCCAGCAGCAAATCGGGGCACAATAACAATGAGCAGTTCTTC CASSKSGHNNNEQFF
few TRBJ2-1 TRBV7-8 - TGTGCCAGCAGCTTAGGCGGGCTCATAATTGGGAATGAGCAGTTCTTC CASSLGGLIIGNEQFF
few TRBJ2-7 TRBV12-3/TRBV12-4 TRBD2 TGTGCCAGCATGCTAGCGGGAGGAAACTACGAGCAGTACTTC CASMLAGGNYEQYF
- TRBJ2-2 TRBV27 - TGTGCCAGCAGTTTGGTCGGGAGTGGCGGGGAGCTGTTTTTT CASSLVGSGGELFF
- TRBJ2-1 TRBV28 TRBD2 TGTGCCAGTCGAACGGGGGAGCGGGAGGGCAACGATGAGCAGTTCTTC CASRTGEREGNDEQFF
few TRBJ2-1 TRBV20-1 - TGCAGTGCGATCGGGACCCCAAGGGTGGTGCAGTTCTTC CSAIGTPRVVQFF
- TRBJ2-2 TRBV21-1 - TGTGCCAGCAGCAAATCTGGCGGGAGGAACACCGGGGAGCTGTTTTTT CASSKSGGRNTGELFF
- TRBJ2-7 TRBV6-6 TRBD2 TGTGCCAGCAGTCCCATAGCGGGAGGGACCGACGAGCAGTACTTC CASSPIAGGTDEQYF
- TRBJ1-6 TRBV6-5 TRBD1 TGTGCCAGCAGTTACTCAATGCAGGGGGCCCGCTCCTATAATTCACCCCTCCACTTT CASSYSMQGARSYNSPLHF
many TRBJ2-5 TRBV28 TRBD2 TGTGCCAGCAGCCTACTTACTAGCGGGAGGGACACCCAGTACTTC CASSLLTSGRDTQYF
- TRBJ2-1 TRBV7-2 TRBD2 TGTGCCAGCAGCACTTTCGGGACTAACAATGAGCAGTTCTTC CASSTFGTNNEQFF
- TRBJ1-5 TRBV21-1 - TGTGCCAGCAGCAAAGGTACAGGGAGTAGCAATCAGCCCCAGCACTTT CASSKGTGSSNQPQHF
- TRBJ2-2 TRBV12-3/TRBV12-4 - TGTGCCAGCAGACTAATACGGGACAAGAAGGGGGAGCTGTTTTTT CASRLIRDKKGELFF
- TRBJ2-1 TRBV20-1 TRBD2 TGCAGTGCTCATCCTAGCGGGGCCTACAATGAGCAGTTCTTC CSAHPSGAYNEQFF
few TRBJ1-3 TRBV7-6 - TGTGCCAGCAGCTTAGACCGTTACTCTGGAAACACCATATATTTT CASSLDRYSGNTIYF
- TRBJ2-3 TRBV7-2 TRBD2 TGTGCCAGCAGCCTCGGGACTAGCGGACCCAGCACAGATACGCAGTATTTT CASSLGTSGPSTDTQYF